The present TCR beta chain was sequenced within a study of T cells after posttransplantation cyclophosphamide. General observations from the study: Skin or GI-infiltrating T cells shared few TRB sequences with blood. Later post-transplant blood repertoires were often dominated by donor CD8+ memory clones.

Only in-frame clones appear in the TCRdb table, and some are missing; sequencing was by immunoSEQ multiplex PCR. The table shows some 52,000 clones, with more than 70% occurring only once. This CDR3 has 15 residues. V lost 3 bases and J 2 bases, leaving 15 bases between the germline ends. The germline gives CDR1 SGHRS, CDR2 YFSETQ. Of note for this clone: Its antigen remains unidentified.

The sequenced sample consisted of PBMCs. The chain employs TRBV5-1 and TRBJ2-7, with a tentative D call TRBD2 (5 bases). This TCR derives from a man aged 30 to 45 with a blood cancer, CMV-positive, and with a related stem cell donor. CDR3 nucleotides: TGCGCCAGCAGCTGGGCCCCCGGGGAAACCTACGAGCAGTACTTC. It translates to CASSWAPGETYEQYF. The full variable domain, its missing parts supplied by reference TRBV5-1 and TRBJ2-7, is KAGVTQTPRYLIKTRGQQVTLSCSPISGHRSVSWYQQTPGQGLQFLFEYFSETQRNKGNFPGRFSGRQFSNSRSEMNVSTLELGDSALYLCASSWAPGETYEQYFGPGTRLTVT.